This T cell receptor beta chain was sequenced for a study of cytomegalovirus exposure and HLA in healthy donors. Looking at the study overall: The study placed 80% to 85% of its 398 genotyped donors in the Caucasian-associated ancestry cluster.

Researchers ran the PCR with 60 Vbeta and 13 Jbeta primers. Sequenced by immunoSEQ multiplex PCR; TCRdb stores in-frame clones only, minus some. In the table there are 150,000 to 200,000 clones, 70% to 85% of which are singletons. Study-wide results and limits: Investigators reported more than 150 TCR beta chains as tied to cytomegalovirus.

This cohort consisted of healthy bone marrow donors. As regards this clone: Its antigen is not known.

This clonotype originated in a boy aged 2 to 10 in good health and CMV-seronegative. The sequenced sample consisted of PBMCs.

DNA for the CDR3: TGCAGCGCCAAGCAACGGGGGGAGTACAATGAGCAGTTCTTC. Translation: CSAKQRGEYNEQFF. The V and J genes are TRBV29-1 and TRBJ2-1; TRBD2 matches 7 bases. In germline, CDR1 is SQVTM, CDR2 ANQGSEA. Trimming at V came to 7 bases and at J to 4 bases, leaving 10 bases not matched to a gene. This CDR3 has 14 amino acids.